This is a list of T cell receptor beta chains from one sample in a study of T cells in Graves' hyperthyroidism and ophthalmopathy. Via MiXCR, TCRdb re-called the multiplex PCR reads, giving one row per CDR3 protein. The sample has about 410,000 distinct CDR3 sequences, roughly 14% seen once. Sequenced: blood. The receptors here all came from a man aged 18 to 29 with Graves' ophthalmopathy. Each CDR3 is given with its conserved first and last residue. The D gene is left open where the match is weak. Some rows mark clone size as missing; the rest say once, few, many or name a class of expanded clone.

CDR3 length,J gene,clone size,V gene,D gene,CDR3 DNA,CDR3 protein
13,TRBJ2-1,many,TRBV6-1,.,TGTGCCAGCAGAACAGGGTCGGGCAAGGAGCAGTTCTTC,CASRTGSGKEQFF
15,TRBJ2-5,many,TRBV20-1,.,TGCAGTGCTGCCCCCTCCGGGTGGGTACGGGAGACCCAGTACTTC,CSAAPSGWVRETQYF
16,TRBJ2-3,many,TRBV24-1,TRBD1,TGTGCCACCAGTGATTTCGACAGGGCGGCCTTGGATACGCAGTATTTT,CATSDFDRAALDTQYF
14,TRBJ2-1,few,TRBV25-1,TRBD1,TGTGCCAGGAAAGGGGGCACTTCCTACAATGAGCAGTTCTTC,CARKGGTSYNEQFF
13,TRBJ1-1,many,TRBV3-1,.,TGTGCCAGCAGCCGAGCACAGAGCACTGAAGCTTTCTTT,CASSRAQSTEAFF
16,TRBJ2-2,few,TRBV7-8,TRBD2,TGTGCCAGCAGCTCCCGGTCGGGGGGGGATCCCGGGGAGCTGTTTTTT,CASSSRSGGDPGELFF
11,TRBJ2-5,.,TRBV20-1,.,TGCAGTGCTACAGGGAGAGAGACCCAGTACTTC,CSATGRETQYF
14,TRBJ2-1,many,TRBV20-1,.,TGCAGTGCTAGAGGGCAGACAGGACACAATGAGCAGTTCTTC,CSARGQTGHNEQFF
12,TRBJ2-5,many,TRBV11-2,.,TGTGCCAGCAGTTCTGTAGGGGAGACCCAGTACTTC,CASSSVGETQYF
16,TRBJ1-2,.,TRBV5-1,TRBD1,TGCGCCAGCAGCTCGATCCCGGGACAGGGGAACTATGGCTACACCTTC,CASSSIPGQGNYGYTF
16,TRBJ2-2,few,TRBV19,.,TGTGCCAATCCGGAGGGGCAGGTGGGGAACACCGGGGAGCTGTTTTTT,CANPEGQVGNTGELFF
13,TRBJ1-5,.,TRBV10-3,.,TGTGCCATCAGCGTCGCGGGTCGAGAGCCCCAGCATTTT,CAISVAGREPQHF
14,TRBJ2-7,many,TRBV29-1,TRBD1,TGCAGCGTTGAAAGGACAGGCCAGACCTACGAGCAGTACTTC,CSVERTGQTYEQYF
14,TRBJ1-4,few,TRBV5-1,.,TGCGCCAGCAGCTTTCAGGGGCGTCATGAAAAACTGCTTTTT,CASSFQGRHEKLLF
18,TRBJ2-7,many,TRBV27,TRBD2,TGTGCCAGCAGTTTATGGGGCGGGAGGCCCGTTAGCTCCTACGAGCAGTACTTC,CASSLWGGRPVSSYEQYF
16,TRBJ2-7,.,TRBV19,TRBD1,TGTGCCAGTAGTATCCTCCCCGGGACAGCAGACTACGAGCAGTACTTC,CASSILPGTADYEQYF
12,TRBJ1-1,.,TRBV7-9,.,TGTGCCAGCAGCTCCTCGAACACTGAAGCTTTCTTT,CASSSSNTEAFF
14,TRBJ1-1,many,TRBV20-1,.,TGCAGTGCGCTACCGGGACCGTTGAACACTGAAGCTTTCTTT,CSALPGPLNTEAFF
17,TRBJ2-3,.,TRBV11-2,.,TGTGCCAGCAGCTTTCAATTGAGAGGGAGTTTCGCAGATACGCAGTATTTT,CASSFQLRGSFADTQYF
13,TRBJ2-5,many,TRBV11-2,.,TGTGCCAGCACCCCAATTGGTGAAGAGACCCAGTACTTC,CASTPIGEETQYF
15,TRBJ1-1,many,TRBV30,.,TGTGCCTGGAGTGTAGCGGGCGGCCCGAACACTGAAGCTTTCTTT,CAWSVAGGPNTEAFF
15,TRBJ2-7,many,TRBV5-1,TRBD1,TGCGCCAGCAGCGGTGACGGGACAGGATCCTACGAGCAGTACTTC,CASSGDGTGSYEQYF
17,TRBJ2-3,many,TRBV6-1,TRBD2,TGTGCCAGCAGTGAACTCCTACTAGCGGGGGGCACAGATACGCAGTATTTT,CASSELLLAGGTDTQYF
15,TRBJ2-6,few,TRBV5-1,.,TGCGCCAGCAGCGCGGACGGAACTGGGGCCAACGTCCTGACTTTC,CASSADGTGANVLTF
13,TRBJ1-1,.,TRBV29-1,TRBD1,TGCAGCGCAACGGGACAGGGTGAAACTGAAGCTTTCTTT,CSATGQGETEAFF
15,TRBJ2-7,.,TRBV11-2,TRBD2,TGTGCCAGCAGCTTCGGGGGGCTAGCGGGCTACGAGCAGTACTTC,CASSFGGLAGYEQYF
18,TRBJ2-1,few,TRBV4-2,TRBD2,TGTGCCAGCAGCCAAGATGGGACTAGCGGGGGGGCTTGGAATGAGCAGTTCTTC,CASSQDGTSGGAWNEQFF
14,TRBJ2-7,many,TRBV20-1,TRBD1,TGCAGTGCTAGATCTGGGGACAGGGAGGGGGAGCAGTACTTC,CSARSGDREGEQYF
16,TRBJ2-1,many,TRBV13,.,TGTGCCAGCAGCTCGGAGGGGTGGGGGCCCTACAATGAGCAGTTCTTC,CASSSEGWGPYNEQFF
13,TRBJ2-7,many,TRBV5-1,TRBD1,TGCGCCAGCAGCCGGGACAGCTACTACGAGCAGTACTTC,CASSRDSYYEQYF
14,TRBJ1-4,.,TRBV6-1,.,TGTGCCAGCAGCCGGACGAGCCAAAATGAAAAACTGTTTTTT,CASSRTSQNEKLFF
14,TRBJ1-5,few,TRBV30,TRBD1,TGTGCCTCCTGGACAGGACCTAGCAATCAGCCCCAGCATTTT,CASWTGPSNQPQHF
15,TRBJ2-7,many,TRBV20-1,TRBD1,TGCAGTGCTAGACCGAGACAGGGTCGAGCAGAAGAGCAGTACTTC,CSARPRQGRAEEQYF
15,TRBJ2-1,many,TRBV19,.,TGTGCCAGTAGTAGTTTGGGGACCTCCTACAATGAGCAGTTCTTC,CASSSLGTSYNEQFF
15,TRBJ2-3,few,TRBV9,TRBD2,TGTGCCAGCAGCGAACTAGCGAGTAGCACAGATACGCAGTATTTT,CASSELASSTDTQYF
14,TRBJ1-4,.,TRBV5-4,.,TGTGCCACCTCTGTGGGCTCAACTAATGAAAAACTGTTTTTT,CATSVGSTNEKLFF
12,TRBJ2-5,few,TRBV29-1,TRBD1,TGCAGCGGGAGACAGGGTTCCGAGACCCAGTACTTC,CSGRQGSETQYF
13,TRBJ2-5,many,TRBV20-1,.,TGCAGTGCAAAGTTGGCGGGACAAGAGACCCAGTACTTC,CSAKLAGQETQYF
14,TRBJ2-2,many,TRBV5-1,.,TGTGCCAGCTCATCCGGACAGAACACCGGGGAGCTGTTTTTT,CASSSGQNTGELFF
15,TRBJ2-7,many,TRBV7-9,.,TGTGCCAGCAGCTTAGGCCCGGGACGGGGCTACGAGCAGTACTTC,CASSLGPGRGYEQYF
14,TRBJ2-5,few,TRBV7-3,.,TGTGCCAGCAGCCCAATGGGGGGCCTAGAGACCCAGTACTTC,CASSPMGGLETQYF
14,TRBJ2-2,many,TRBV10-1,.,TGCGCCAGCAGCCCGGCCCCCTCCTCCGGGGAGCTGTTTTTT,CASSPAPSSGELFF
15,TRBJ1-3,.,TRBV3-1,.,TGTGCCAGCAGCCAAGTTGTGTCCTCTGGAAACACCATATATTTT,CASSQVVSSGNTIYF
16,TRBJ2-5,many,TRBV5-1,TRBD2,TGCGCCAGCACCTCAGGGAGTAGCGGGAGTTGGGAGACCCAGTACTTC,CASTSGSSGSWETQYF
15,TRBJ1-4,many,TRBV18,.,TGTGCCAGCTCACCAGGTACAGGAGGTAATGAAAAACTGTTTTTT,CASSPGTGGNEKLFF
17,TRBJ2-7,.,TRBV7-2,TRBD2,TGTGCCAGCAGCGCCCGACTAGCGGGAGCCAAGTTTTCCGAGCAGTACTTC,CASSARLAGAKFSEQYF
15,TRBJ2-7,many,TRBV11-2,.,TGTGCCAGCAGCCGGCGGGGGCTGCGGGGGACCGAGCAGTACTTC,CASSRRGLRGTEQYF
15,TRBJ2-7,many,TRBV11-3,TRBD1,TGTGCCAGCAGCTCACGAACGGGACAGGGGAACGAGCAGTACTTC,CASSSRTGQGNEQYF
15,TRBJ2-5,many,TRBV28,.,TGTGCCAGCAGCCCTGAGATGGGTGCACTAGAGACCCAGTACTTC,CASSPEMGALETQYF